Listed here are 22 T cell receptor beta chains from one sample, sequenced in a study of pediatric ulcerative colitis. Some clones are missing from TCRdb's copy, which holds only in-frame ones; the method was immunoSEQ multiplex PCR. The sample comprises 25,000 to 35,000 clones, around 80% of which are singletons, and over 3.5% rests with the top ten. Material for sequencing was blood. These receptor sequences come from a boy between 10 and 17 years old with severe ulcerative colitis.

The genes are TRBV6-6 and TRBJ1-6; D unresolved. Looked up from germline, CDR1 is MNHNY and CDR2 is SVGAGI (reference sequence). The V end was cut by 5 bases, the J end by 7 bases, with 15 bases between. The CDR3 contains 15 residues. The CDR3 region has the DNA TGTGCCAGCAGTATTGGGGAACACCACAATTCACCCCTCCACTTT. It encodes CASSIGEHHNSPLHF.

In nucleotides, the CDR3 is TGTGCCTGGTCCCCCGGGACCCACAACGTCCTGACTTTC. Protein: CAWSPGTHNVLTF. The chain couples TRBV30 to TRBJ2-6, with D perhaps TRBD1 or TRBD2 (5 bases each). This CDR3 comprises 13 residues. Trimming pared 5 bases from V and 9 bases from J, leaving 14 bases between. The germline V gene encodes CDR1 GTSNPN and CDR2 SVGIG (reference sequence).

The chain recombines TRBV16 with TRBJ1-4; D gene uncertain. V lost 1 base and J lost 7, with 10 bases in between. The CDR3 has 14 amino acids. Looked up from germline, CDR1 is KGHSY and CDR2 is FQNENV. CDR3 DNA: TGTGCCAGCAGCCAATTCATCCCCGTTGAAAAACTGTTTTTT. Translation gives CASSQFIPVEKLFF. The whole variable domain, filled in from reference TRBV16 and TRBJ1-4, reads GEEVAQTPKHLVRGEGQKAKLYCAPIKGHSYVFWYQQVLKNEFKFLISFQNENVFDETGMPKERFSAKCLPNSPCSLEIQATKLEDSAVYFCASSQFIPVEKLFFGSGTQLSVL.

The gene calls are TRBV30 and TRBJ1-3, with 7 bases identical to TRBD1. Per the germline V gene, CDR1 is GTSNPN and CDR2 is SVGIG (reference sequence). After removal of 2 bases from V and 2 bases from J, the junction contained 0 bases not matched to a gene. CDR3 length: 13 residues. DNA for the CDR3: TGTGCCTGGAGTACAGGGGCTGGAAACACCATATATTTT. Protein sequence: CAWSTGAGNTIYF.

V and J are TRBV9 and TRBJ2-3; a possible D gene is TRBD2 (6 bases). Trimming removed 0 bases from V and 4 bases from J, with 9 bases in between. This CDR3 comprises 14 residues. Germline-derived CDR1 and CDR2 are SGDLS and YYNGEE. CDR3 residues: CASSVGGVADTQYF. The DNA of the CDR3 is TGTGCCAGCAGCGTAGGGGGGGTGGCAGATACGCAGTATTTT.

The chain is built from TRBV18 and TRBJ1-5; 9 positions match TRBD1. Trimming removed 6 bases from V and 6 bases from J; junction bases left unmatched: 9. Germline CDR1 and CDR2: KGHSH and LQKENI. The CDR3 runs 15 residues. The CDR3 loop reads CASSTGQGQGQPQHF. CDR3 in DNA: TGTGCCAGCTCGACCGGACAGGGGCAGGGTCAGCCCCAGCATTTT.

The gene calls are TRBV28 and TRBJ1-1; possible D gene TRBD1, 6 bases. V dropped 6 bases and J dropped 4 bases, with 15 bases sitting between them. Germline V gives CDR1 MDHEN, CDR2 SYDVKM. The CDR3 extends over 14 amino acids. The CDR3 nucleotides are TGTGCCAGCAGGGGGACTCCAGGGGCCACTGAAGCTTTCTTT. Its translation: CASRGTPGATEAFF. Based on the CDR3 plus reference TRBV28 and TRBJ1-1, the full variable domain is DVKVTQSSRYLVKRTGEKVFLECVQDMDHENMFWYRQDPGLGLRLIYFSYDVKMKEKGDIPEGYSVSREKKERFSLILESASTNQTSMYLCASRGTPGATEAFFGQGTRLTVV.

The chain recombines TRBV4-3 with TRBJ1-3; 9 positions match TRBD1. This CDR3 contains 16 residues. Germline values: CDR1 LGHNA, CDR2 YSLEER. Trimming at V came to 6 bases and at J to 4 bases, leaving 10 bases not matched to a gene. The CDR3 DNA reads as TGCGCCAGCAGTCCCGGGACAGGGAGCCGGGGAAACACCATATATTTT. It is translated as CASSPGTGSRGNTIYF.

This rearrangement joins TRBV7-8 to TRBJ2-1; D is uncertain. The germline gives CDR1 SGHVS, CDR2 FQNEAQ. Trimming stripped 0 bases from V and 13 bases from J, with 16 bases between. This CDR3 region has 14 residues. The CDR3 loop reads CASSLASRGSSQFF. CDR3 nucleotide sequence: TGTGCCAGCAGCTTAGCTTCCAGAGGCAGCTCCCAGTTCTTC.

The gene calls are TRBV7-2 and TRBJ2-3, with 8 nucleotides matching TRBD1. J lost 2 bases, V lost 4 bases, and 5 bases had no gene match. Germline CDR1 is SGHTA and CDR2 is FQGNSA. This CDR3 is 15 amino acids long. As DNA, the CDR3 is TGTGCCAGCAGCTCCGGGACAGGACACACAGATACGCAGTATTTT. Encoded protein: CASSSGTGHTDTQYF.

The chain is built from TRBV4-3 and TRBJ2-1, with a possible D match to TRBD2 (6 bases). This CDR3 is built from 15 residues. Per germline, CDR1 LGHNA and CDR2 YSLEER. Trimming removed 3 bases from V and 4 bases from J, with 13 bases in between. The CDR3 bases are TGCGCCAGCAGCCACGGAGCGGGTTTATACAATGAGCAGTTCTTC. Amino acid sequence: CASSHGAGLYNEQFF.

The genes are TRBV18 and TRBJ2-1; D could derive from TRBD1 or TRBD2 (7 bases each). This CDR3 has 16 residues. Per the germline V gene, CDR1 is KGHSH and CDR2 is LQKENI. V was trimmed by 6 bases and J by 3 bases, leaving 18 bases between them. The CDR3 sequence: CASSRPGGGDYNEQFF. The CDR3 DNA reads TGTGCCAGCTCTCGCCCAGGGGGGGGCGACTACAATGAGCAGTTCTTC.

This clone has more than one count but fewer than ten. This chain uses TRBV7-9 with TRBJ2-7; D unclear. The germline CDR1 and CDR2 sequences are SEHNR and FQNEAQ (reference sequence). The length of the CDR3 is 12 residues. Trimming took 1 base from V and 5 from J, leaving 6 bases between them. The CDR3 loop is CASSLERNEQYF. The CDR3 bases are TGTGCCAGCAGCTTAGAAAGGAACGAGCAGTACTTC.

This clone was seen only once. The chain links TRBV5-1 to TRBJ2-7; perhaps TRBD2 as D (8 bases). The CDR3 is 16 residues long. Per the germline V gene, CDR1 is SGHRS and CDR2 is YFSETQ. V gave up 4 bases and J gave up 0 bases, with 17 bases separating them. CDR3 residues: CASSPGGGQSSYEQYF. DNA for the CDR3: TGCGCCAGCAGCCCGGGAGGGGGCCAGAGCTCCTACGAGCAGTACTTC.

The rearrangement uses TRBV10-3 and TRBJ2-1; D call uncertain. V was clipped by 7 bases and J by 7 bases, with 14 bases between them. CDR1 is ENHRY, CDR2 SYGVKD, per germline. The CDR3 is made up of 13 amino acids. The CDR3 DNA is TGTGCCATCAATGACCCAACCGGGAATGAGCAGTTCTTC. Encoded protein: CAINDPTGNEQFF.

This chain links TRBV7-2 with TRBJ2-3; D remains unclear. Trimming removed 6 bases at V and 6 bases at J, with 10 bases between. Germline V lookup: CDR1 SGHTA, CDR2 FQGNSA. This CDR3 region has 12 residues. The CDR3 nucleotides read TGTGCCAGCAGGTCCCCCAGGGATACGCAGTATTTT. Translating gives CASRSPRDTQYF.

The chain links TRBV7-9 to TRBJ2-7; no clear D. The ends were cut back, 0 bases at V and 5 bases at J, with 5 bases in the middle. Germline assignment: CDR1 SEHNR and CDR2 FQNEAQ (reference sequence). The CDR3 sequence is 12 residues long. CDR3 protein: CASSLAVDEQYF. Written as DNA, the CDR3 is TGTGCCAGCAGCTTAGCAGTTGACGAGCAGTACTTC.

A single count supports this clone. V gene TRBV4-1 combines with J gene TRBJ2-5; either TRBD1 or TRBD2 may fit D (5 bases each). With the DNA end fitting TRBJ2-7 better, the J assignment may be wrong. This CDR3 contains 14 residues. Germline values: CDR1 MGHRA, CDR2 YSYEKL. CDR3 loop: CASSQGESSYEQYF. In DNA, the CDR3 is TGCGCCAGCAGCCAGGGGGAGAGCTCCTACGAGCAGTACTTC.

J is TRBJ1-4 and V is TRBV14; D is unresolved. Trimming took off 5 bases at V and 8 bases at J, with 12 bases between the two ends. CDR1 SGHDN and CDR2 FVKESK come from the germline V gene. This CDR3 is built from 13 residues. The CDR3 bases are TGTGCCAGCAGCGTCGGCGCGAGGGAAAAACTGTTTTTT. It codes for CASSVGAREKLFF. The variable domain in full, with the rest retrieved from reference TRBV14 and TRBJ1-4, is EAGVTQFPSHSVIEKGQTVTLRCDPISGHDNLYWYRRVMGKEIKFLLHFVKESKQDESGMPNNRFLAERTGGTYSTLKVQPAELEDSGVYFCASSVGAREKLFFGSGTQLSVL.

V usage is TRBV27 and J usage is TRBJ1-4; 10 bases line up with TRBD1. This CDR3 has 17 amino acids. Germline V lookup: CDR1 MNHEY, CDR2 SMNVEV (reference sequence). V was pared by 8 bases and J by 1 base, with 10 bases of the junction left unmatched. The CDR3, as DNA: TGTGCCAGCGGAAGACAGGGGGCGGTGGGAACTAATGAAAAACTGTTTTTT. Encoded protein: CASGRQGAVGTNEKLFF.

This clone was counted once. This chain links TRBV29-1 with TRBJ2-3, with D possibly matching TRBD1 (6 bases). The CDR3 totals 13 residues. The V gene's germline CDR1 is SQVTM and CDR2 ANQGSEA. The germline V and J ends were trimmed by 6 bases and 4 bases, with 14 bases remaining between them. The CDR3 bases are TGCAGCGTCGGACAGTTGGTGGCAGATACGCAGTATTTT. This translates into CSVGQLVADTQYF.

The V and J genes are TRBV25-1 and TRBJ2-2; TRBD1 agrees at 10 bases. Germline V gene lookup returns CDR1 MGHDK and CDR2 SYGVNS. The CDR3 loop spans 16 amino acids. V gave up 7 bases and J gave up 5 bases; unmatched junction bases: 10. The CDR3 DNA is TGTGCCAGCACCGATTCTCCGGGACAGGGGACCGGGGAGCTGTTTTTT. Its translation: CASTDSPGQGTGELFF.